This T cell receptor (beta chain) originates from a study of blood T cells in healthy people across ages. As regards this clonotype: The antigen is unknown.

Overall study findings and caveats: Expanded clonotype shifts may have been confounded, as the donors had an unknown CMV status.

V was cut by 7 bases and J by 5 bases, with 11 bases left in between. This CDR3 region has 12 residues. Germline V gene data show CDR1 as MNHNY and CDR2 as SVGAGI (reference sequence). The authors ran a second PCR of 7 to 11 cycles using a sample-barcoded 5' primer and a J-beta primer mix. TCRdb reanalysed the 5' RACE reads using MiXCR and keeps one entry per CDR3 protein. The sample has about 750,000 distinct CDR3 sequences, 53% seen once. Sequencing was performed on blood. V gene TRBV6-6 combines with J gene TRBJ2-5, with D possibly matching TRBD2 (6 bases). This sequence was found in a man of 80 years or more in good health. The CDR3 bases are TGTGCCAGCACCGTTGGGGGGGAGACCCAGTACTTC. It yields the protein CASTVGGETQYF.